This T cell receptor beta chain was identified during a study of blood T cells in healthy people across ages. Study-wide findings and caveats: The study could not conclusively compare naive and antigen-experienced cells, given its unsorted PBMCs.

Researchers isolated at least 7 million PBMCs per sample. A second PCR, run for roughly 7 to 12 cycles, used a sample-barcoded 5' primer plus a J-beta primer mix. From the 5' RACE reads, TCRdb called clonotypes with MiXCR, one entry per CDR3 protein. The data hold 380,000 or so distinct CDR3 sequences, with 50% to 60% observed a single time. In regard to this clonotype: Its antigen remains unidentified.

After removal of 5 bases from V and 0 bases from J, the junction contained 4 bases not matched to a gene. The CDR3 totals 14 residues. CDR1 DFQATT and CDR2 SNEGSKA come from the germline V gene (reference sequence). The chain couples TRBV20-1 to TRBJ2-3; TRBD2 agrees at 8 bases. This receptor was identified in a man aged 55 to 69 in good health. The sample taken for sequencing was blood. CDR3 region: CSAPGGTSTDTQYF. DNA of the CDR3: TGCAGTGCTCCGGGGGGGACTAGCACAGATACGCAGTATTTT.